A single sample is the source of the 16 T cell receptor beta chains below, sequenced in a study of T-cell reconstitution after alpha-beta-depleted transplantation in children. This sample's TCRbeta library carried unique molecular identifier barcodes. TCRdb passed the PCR reads through MiXCR, listing each CDR3 protein once. The data show 300,000 to 350,000 distinct CDR3 sequences, with roughly 21% seen just once and 9.5% to 12% held by the top ten. The sequenced sample was PBMCs, mostly from graft donor cells, obtained 180 days after TCRalphabeta/CD19-depleted stem cell transplant. The receptors originated from a male patient under 18 who had a stem cell transplant for acute lymphoblastic leukemia, so the T cells may come from the graft donor.

This clonotype was counted only a few times. The chain is built from TRBV12-3 or TRBV12-4 and TRBJ1-4; D is unresolved. CDR3 size: 14 residues. The V gene lost 5 bases and the J gene lost 3 bases, with 10 bases spanning the gap. DNA for the CDR3: TGTGCCAGCAGTATCAGGTCTTCTAATGAAAAACTGTTTTTT. It specifies CASSIRSSNEKLFF.

This clonotype was observed a handful of times. V is TRBV5-6 and J is TRBJ1-6, with D unresolved. V gave up 5 bases and J gave up 10 bases, with 22 bases separating them. The CDR3 runs 16 residues. The germline V gene encodes CDR1 SGHDT and CDR2 YYEEEE. DNA for the CDR3: TGTGCCAGCAGTCTCCTTCCGGTGGCTAATAGGTCACCCCTCCACTTT. Translating gives CASSLLPVANRSPLHF.

This clonotype was picked up a small number of times. The chain carries TRBV5-1 and TRBJ2-1; 8 bases align to TRBD2. The CDR3 is 16 amino acids. Germline loops: CDR1 SGHRS, CDR2 YFSETQ. The V gene end was trimmed by 3 bases and the J gene end by 0 bases; junction bases not matched to a gene: 5. For the CDR3, the DNA is TGCGCCAGCAGCTCCGTAGCGGGGAGCTCCTACAATGAGCAGTTCTTC. It codes for CASSSVAGSSYNEQFF.

This clonotype was seen a few times. The rearrangement joins TRBV20-1 to TRBJ2-7; D gene uncertain. The ends were cut back, 5 bases at V and 5 bases at J, with 22 bases in the middle. There are 15 residues in the CDR3. The germline V gene encodes CDR1 DFQATT and CDR2 SNEGSKA (reference sequence). CDR3 bases: TGCAGTGCTCTTAGAGAATGGCCTCCTCTCCACGAGCAGTACTTC. Translated, it gives CSALREWPPLHEQYF.

This clonotype was detected only a few times. The V call is TRBV7-9, the J call TRBJ2-5, with 10 nucleotides matching TRBD1. Looked up from germline, CDR1 is SEHNR and CDR2 is FQNEAQ (reference sequence). V lost 0 bases and J lost 7; bases outside the gene matches: 8. The CDR3 length is 16 residues. The CDR3 DNA sequence: TGTGCCAGCAGCTTAGCGGCGACAGGGGGCCTCTTGACCCAGTACTTC. Translation gives CASSLAATGGLLTQYF.

The sample holds a few counts of this clonotype. The chain employs TRBV5-1 and TRBJ1-4; no reliable D call. The CDR3 contains 14 residues. The germline V and J ends were trimmed by 0 bases and 4 bases, with 7 bases remaining between them. Germline V gene sequence: CDR1 SGHRS, CDR2 YFSETQ. CDR3 sequence (DNA): TGCGCCAGCAGCTTGGGGCAGTTTAATGAAAAACTGTTTTTT. Residues: CASSLGQFNEKLFF.

This clonotype showed up just a few times. The genes are TRBV7-9 and TRBJ2-1, with D tentatively TRBD2 (6 bases). This CDR3 spans 14 amino acids. The ends were cut back, 3 bases at V and 10 bases at J, with 16 bases in the middle. The germline V gene has CDR1 SEHNR and CDR2 FQNEAQ (reference sequence). The CDR3 is CASSFGITGDEQFF. The CDR3 DNA sequence: TGTGCCAGCAGCTTTGGTATAACGGGGGACGAGCAGTTCTTC.

The chain employs TRBV9 and TRBJ2-1, with TRBD2 matching over 9 bases. The CDR3 covers 15 residues. V trimming: 0 bases; J trimming: 8 bases; junction bases outside the gene matches: 6. Germline V lookup: CDR1 SGDLS, CDR2 YYNGEE. The CDR3 DNA is TGTGCCAGCAGCGTAGGAGGCGGGAGGGCCGATGAGCAGTTCTTC. Translated: CASSVGGGRADEQFF.

This clonotype appeared a few times. This sequence joins TRBV9 and TRBJ2-3, with D possibly being TRBD2 (5 bases). The CDR3 sequence is 15 residues long. From germline, CDR1 is SGDLS and CDR2 YYNGEE. The germline V and J ends were trimmed by 0 bases and 3 bases, with 11 bases remaining between them. CDR3 in DNA: TGTGCCAGCAGCGTAGAGTCGGGGTGGACAGATACGCAGTATTTT. This encodes CASSVESGWTDTQYF.

This clonotype was picked up a small number of times. The V call is TRBV4-1, the J call TRBJ2-5; D is possibly TRBD2 (5 bases). V lost 5 bases and J lost 0, with 19 bases in between. Per the germline V gene, CDR1 is MGHRA and CDR2 is YSYEKL. The CDR3 runs to 17 residues. As DNA, the CDR3 is TGCGCCAGCAGCTTAGGCCCCGGGGTTGGGTACCAAGAGACCCAGTACTTC. As protein: CASSLGPGVGYQETQYF.

V is TRBV6-1 and J is TRBJ1-5, with 9 bases identical to TRBD1. The CDR3 loop spans 16 amino acids. V shed 7 bases and J 6 bases; nucleotides not matched to a gene: 13. The V gene's germline CDR1 is MNHNS and CDR2 SASEGT. The DNA for the CDR3 is TGTGCCAGCACCCGTCCCGGGACAGGGTTCGGTCAGCCCCAGCATTTT. This gives the protein CASTRPGTGFGQPQHF.

This clonotype was observed many times. The chain uses TRBV19 and TRBJ2-3, with no clear D. Germline V gene sequence: CDR1 LNHDA, CDR2 SQIVND (reference sequence). Trimming pared 3 bases from V and 6 bases from J, leaving 7 bases between. The CDR3 contains 12 residues. The DNA of the CDR3 is TGTGCCAGTAGTATGCAGCCGGATACGCAGTATTTT. Translation gives CASSMQPDTQYF.

This clonotype was detected a few times. This chain connects TRBV29-1 to TRBJ2-7, with D unresolved. With 5 bases removed from V and 0 bases from J, the gap between germline ends came to 17 bases. The CDR3 runs 15 residues. From germline, CDR1 is SQVTM and CDR2 ANQGSEA. The CDR3 DNA sequence: TGCAGCGTTCTTTCCCTAGGACGGAGCTCCTACGAGCAGTACTTC. Its translation is CSVLSLGRSSYEQYF.

The chain joins TRBV20-1 to TRBJ2-7, with a possible D match to TRBD2 (5 bases). This CDR3 spans 10 amino acids. Between the trimmed V and J ends, which lost 2 bases and 8 bases, there was a span of 7 bases. Germline loops: CDR1 DFQATT, CDR2 SNEGSKA (reference sequence). The CDR3: CSARLGKQYF. In DNA, the CDR3 is TGCAGTGCTAGACTCGGGAAGCAGTACTTC.

This clonotype was counted between two and nine times. The gene calls are TRBV5-6 and TRBJ1-2; D remains ambiguous. This CDR3 is built from 15 residues. Trimming removed 0 bases from V and 0 bases from J, with 9 bases in between. Germline CDR1 SGHDT, CDR2 YYEEEE. The CDR3 DNA reads TGTGCCAGCAGCTTGGCTCGGGGATCTAACTATGGCTACACCTTC. Its protein is CASSLARGSNYGYTF.

The chain couples TRBV3-1 to TRBJ2-3; 11 nucleotides agree with TRBD2. This CDR3 has 19 amino acids. Trimming took 7 bases from V and 0 from J; bases not matched to a gene: 15. CDR1 is LGHDT, CDR2 YNNKEL, per germline (reference sequence). CDR3 in amino acids: CASIIGSSGRPDSTDTQYF. The DNA of the CDR3 is TGTGCCAGCATTATAGGCTCTAGCGGGAGGCCGGATAGCACAGATACGCAGTATTTT.